This T cell receptor beta chain appears in the sequencing data of a study of blood T cells in healthy people across ages. Primers used in a second PCR of about 7 to 12 cycles were a sample-barcoded 5' primer and a J-beta primer mix. TCRdb processed the 5' RACE reads anew with MiXCR; each CDR3 protein has one entry. This table has hundreds of thousands of distinct CDR3 sequences, approximately 29% appearing once. Germline V lookup: CDR1 SGHTA, CDR2 FQGNSA. V was clipped by 3 bases and J by 2 bases, with 14 bases between them. The CDR3 is 15 amino acids. The sample comprised blood. The source of this sequence is a woman at least 80 years old in good health. The rearrangement joins TRBV7-2 to TRBJ2-7; a possible D gene is TRBD2 (5 bases). CDR3 amino acids: CASSLTTTITYEQYF. In nucleotides, the CDR3 is TGTGCCAGCAGCTTGACTACGACGATCACCTACGAGCAGTACTTC.